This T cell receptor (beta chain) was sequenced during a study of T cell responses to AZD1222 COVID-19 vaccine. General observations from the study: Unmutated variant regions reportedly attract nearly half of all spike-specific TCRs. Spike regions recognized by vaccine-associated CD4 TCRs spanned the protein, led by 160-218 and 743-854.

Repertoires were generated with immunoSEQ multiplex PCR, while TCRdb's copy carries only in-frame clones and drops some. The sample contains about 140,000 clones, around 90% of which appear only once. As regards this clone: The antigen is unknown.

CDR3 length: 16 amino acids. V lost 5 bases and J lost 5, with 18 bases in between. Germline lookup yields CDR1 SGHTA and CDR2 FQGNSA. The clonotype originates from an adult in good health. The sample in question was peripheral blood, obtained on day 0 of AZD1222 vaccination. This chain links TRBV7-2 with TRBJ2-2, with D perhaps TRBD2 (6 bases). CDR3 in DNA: TGTGCCAGCAGCCGCCTGGGCGGGGAGACGACCGGGGAGCTGTTTTTT. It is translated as CASSRLGGETTGELFF.